This T cell receptor (beta chain) was sequenced during a study of control samples from healthy donors and cancer patients. Method: immunoSEQ multiplex PCR; TCRdb's copy keeps in-frame clones and lacks some. The sample carries 150,000 to 200,000 clones, roughly 92% recorded once. V shed 3 bases and J shed 5 bases, with 10 bases lying between them. Per germline, CDR1 MNHNS and CDR2 SASEGT. There are 13 residues in the CDR3. This sequence originates from a man younger than 45 in good health. The V and J genes are TRBV6-1 and TRBJ1-2; D possibly corresponds to TRBD1 (5 bases). What was sequenced was blood. This CDR3 reads CASSESGRYGYTF. The CDR3, as DNA: TGTGCCAGCAGTGAGTCAGGGAGGTATGGCTACACCTTC.